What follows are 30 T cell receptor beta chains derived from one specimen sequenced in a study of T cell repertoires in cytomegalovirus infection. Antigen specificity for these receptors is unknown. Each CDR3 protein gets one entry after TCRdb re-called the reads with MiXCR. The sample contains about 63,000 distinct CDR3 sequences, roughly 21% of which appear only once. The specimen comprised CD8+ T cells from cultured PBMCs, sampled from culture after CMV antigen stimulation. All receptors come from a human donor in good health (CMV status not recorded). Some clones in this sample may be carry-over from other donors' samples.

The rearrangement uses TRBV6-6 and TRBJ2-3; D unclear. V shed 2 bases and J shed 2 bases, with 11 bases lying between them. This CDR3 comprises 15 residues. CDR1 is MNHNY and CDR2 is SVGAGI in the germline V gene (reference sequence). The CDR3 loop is CASSYGVENTDTQYF. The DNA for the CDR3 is TGTGCCAGCAGTTACGGTGTGGAGAACACAGATACGCAGTATTTT.

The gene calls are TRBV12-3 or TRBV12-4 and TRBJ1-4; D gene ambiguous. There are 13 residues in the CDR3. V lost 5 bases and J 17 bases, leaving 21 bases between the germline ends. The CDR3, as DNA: TGTGCCAGCAGTCCCGCCGAGGTGGAGGTAGTATTTTTT. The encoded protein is CASSPAEVEVVFF.

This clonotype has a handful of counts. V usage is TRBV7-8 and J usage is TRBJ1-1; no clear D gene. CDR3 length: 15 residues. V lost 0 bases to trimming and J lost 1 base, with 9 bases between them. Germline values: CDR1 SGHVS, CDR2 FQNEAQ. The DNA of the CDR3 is TGTGCCAGCAGCTTAGCCCAGGTTACGAACACTGAAGCTTTCTTT. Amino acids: CASSLAQVTNTEAFF.

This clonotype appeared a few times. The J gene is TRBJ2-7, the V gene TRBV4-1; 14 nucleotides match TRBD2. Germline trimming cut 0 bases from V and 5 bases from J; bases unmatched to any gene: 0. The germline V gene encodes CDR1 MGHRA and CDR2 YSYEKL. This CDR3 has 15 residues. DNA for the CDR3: TGCGCCAGCAGCCAAGAGGGACTAGCGGGGGACGAGCAGTACTTC. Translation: CASSQEGLAGDEQYF.

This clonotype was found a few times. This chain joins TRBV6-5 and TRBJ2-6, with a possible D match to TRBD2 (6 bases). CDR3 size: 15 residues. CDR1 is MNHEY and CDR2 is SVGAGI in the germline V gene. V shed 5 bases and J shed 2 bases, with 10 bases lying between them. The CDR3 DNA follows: TGTGCCAGCAGTATAGCGGTGACTGGGGCCAACGTCCTGACTTTC. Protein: CASSIAVTGANVLTF.

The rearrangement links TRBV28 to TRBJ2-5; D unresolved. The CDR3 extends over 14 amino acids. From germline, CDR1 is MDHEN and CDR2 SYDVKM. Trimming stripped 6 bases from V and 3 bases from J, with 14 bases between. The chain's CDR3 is CASSIGGSKETQYF. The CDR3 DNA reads TGTGCCAGCAGCATCGGTGGCAGTAAAGAGACCCAGTACTTC. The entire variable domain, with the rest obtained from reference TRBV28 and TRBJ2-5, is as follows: DVKVTQSSRYLVKRTGEKVFLECVQDMDHENMFWYRQDPGLGLRLIYFSYDVKMKEKGDIPEGYSVSREKKERFSLILESASTNQTSMYLCASSIGGSKETQYFGPGTRLLVL.

The CDR3 sequence is CASSPVGSGPPYFSNQPQHF. The DNA of the CDR3 is TGTGCCAGCAGCCCGGTCGGGAGCGGACCCCCATATTTTAGCAATCAGCCCCAGCATTTT. The chain couples TRBV27 to TRBJ1-5; D gene uncertain. The ends were cut back, 6 bases at V and 0 bases at J, with 27 bases in the middle. The CDR3 loop spans 20 amino acids. Germline V CDR1 and CDR2: MNHEY, SMNVEV (reference sequence).

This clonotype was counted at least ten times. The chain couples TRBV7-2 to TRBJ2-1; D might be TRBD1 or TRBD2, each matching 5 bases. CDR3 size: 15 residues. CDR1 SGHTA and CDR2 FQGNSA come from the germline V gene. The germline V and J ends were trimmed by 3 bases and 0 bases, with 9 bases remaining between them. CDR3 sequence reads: CASSLTGLSYNEQFF. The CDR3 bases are TGTGCCAGCAGCTTGACGGGGCTCTCCTACAATGAGCAGTTCTTC.

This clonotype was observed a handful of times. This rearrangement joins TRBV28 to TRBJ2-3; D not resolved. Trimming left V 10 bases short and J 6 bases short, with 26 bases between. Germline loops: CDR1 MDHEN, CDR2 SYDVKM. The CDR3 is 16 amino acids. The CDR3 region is CAISSARTATTDTQYF. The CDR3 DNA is TGTGCCATTTCCTCTGCCCGTACAGCTACTACGGATACGCAGTATTTT.

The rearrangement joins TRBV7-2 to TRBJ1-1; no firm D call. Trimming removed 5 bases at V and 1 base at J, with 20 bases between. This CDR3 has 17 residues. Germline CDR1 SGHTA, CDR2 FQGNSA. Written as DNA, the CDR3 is TGTGCCAGCAGCCCCCCGGGCGTTCGCGCGCGGAACACTGAAGCTTTCTTT. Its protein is CASSPPGVRARNTEAFF.

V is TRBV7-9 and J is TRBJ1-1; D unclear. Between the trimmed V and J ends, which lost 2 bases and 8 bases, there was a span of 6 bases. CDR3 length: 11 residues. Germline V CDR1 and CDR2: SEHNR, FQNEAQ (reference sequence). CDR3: CASSLSGEAFF. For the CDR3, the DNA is TGTGCCAGCAGCTTATCCGGGGAAGCTTTCTTT. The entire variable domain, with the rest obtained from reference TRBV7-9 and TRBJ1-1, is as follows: DTGVSQNPRHKITKRGQNVTFRCDPISEHNRLYWYRQTLGQGPEFLTYFQNEAQLEKSRLLSDRFSAERPKGSFSTLEIQRTEQGDSAMYLCASSLSGEAFFGQGTRLTVV.

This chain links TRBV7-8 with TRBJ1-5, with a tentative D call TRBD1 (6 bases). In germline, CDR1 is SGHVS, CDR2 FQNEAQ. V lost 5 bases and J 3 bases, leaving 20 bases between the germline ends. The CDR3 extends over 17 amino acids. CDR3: CASSARNRVGSNQPQHF. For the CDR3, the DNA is TGTGCCAGCAGCGCTCGGAACAGGGTGGGTTCCAATCAGCCCCAGCATTTT.

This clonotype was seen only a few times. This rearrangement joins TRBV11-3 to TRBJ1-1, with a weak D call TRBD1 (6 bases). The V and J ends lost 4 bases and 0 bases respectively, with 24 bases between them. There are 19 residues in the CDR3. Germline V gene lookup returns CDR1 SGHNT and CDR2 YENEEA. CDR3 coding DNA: TGTGCCAGCAGCTCAGGTCTACAGGGAATTCGTGGGGTGAACACTGAAGCTTTCTTT. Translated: CASSSGLQGIRGVNTEAFF.

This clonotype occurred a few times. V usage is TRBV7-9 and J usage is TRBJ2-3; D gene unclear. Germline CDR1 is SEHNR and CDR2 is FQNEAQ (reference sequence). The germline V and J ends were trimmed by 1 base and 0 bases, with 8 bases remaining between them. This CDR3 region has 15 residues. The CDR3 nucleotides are TGTGCCAGCAGCTTAGGGGATTCTAGCACAGATACGCAGTATTTT. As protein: CASSLGDSSTDTQYF.

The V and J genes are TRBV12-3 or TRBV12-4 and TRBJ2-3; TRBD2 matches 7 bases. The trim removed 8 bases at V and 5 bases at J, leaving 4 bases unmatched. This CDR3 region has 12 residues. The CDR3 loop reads CASRGGRDTQYF. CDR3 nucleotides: TGTGCCAGCCGGGGCGGGAGAGATACGCAGTATTTT.

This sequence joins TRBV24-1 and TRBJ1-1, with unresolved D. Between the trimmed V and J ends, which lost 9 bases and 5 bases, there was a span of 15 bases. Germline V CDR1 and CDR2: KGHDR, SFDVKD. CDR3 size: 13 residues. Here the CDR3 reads CATASRDLTEAFF. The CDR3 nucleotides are TGTGCCACCGCGTCTAGGGATTTGACTGAAGCTTTCTTT.

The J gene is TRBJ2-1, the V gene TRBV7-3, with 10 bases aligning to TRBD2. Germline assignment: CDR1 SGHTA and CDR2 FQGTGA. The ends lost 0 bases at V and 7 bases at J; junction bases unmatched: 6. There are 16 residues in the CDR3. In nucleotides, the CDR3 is TGTGCCAGCAGCTTAACGGCGGTTAGCGGGGGGAATGAGCAGTTCTTC. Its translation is CASSLTAVSGGNEQFF.

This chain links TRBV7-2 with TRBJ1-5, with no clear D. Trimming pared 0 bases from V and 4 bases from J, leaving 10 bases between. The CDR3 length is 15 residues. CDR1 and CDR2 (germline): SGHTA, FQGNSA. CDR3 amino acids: CASSLAIGSNQPQHF. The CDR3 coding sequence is TGTGCCAGCAGCTTAGCCATTGGCAGTAATCAGCCCCAGCATTTT.

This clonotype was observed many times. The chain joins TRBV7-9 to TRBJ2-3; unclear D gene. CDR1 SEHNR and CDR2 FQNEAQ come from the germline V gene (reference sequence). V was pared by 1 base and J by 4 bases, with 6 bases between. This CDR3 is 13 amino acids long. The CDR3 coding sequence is TGTGCCAGCAGCTTAGGGTTGGCAGATACGCAGTATTTT. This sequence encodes CASSLGLADTQYF. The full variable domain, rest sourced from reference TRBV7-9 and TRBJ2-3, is DTGVSQNPRHKITKRGQNVTFRCDPISEHNRLYWYRQTLGQGPEFLTYFQNEAQLEKSRLLSDRFSAERPKGSFSTLEIQRTEQGDSAMYLCASSLGLADTQYFGPGTRLTVL.

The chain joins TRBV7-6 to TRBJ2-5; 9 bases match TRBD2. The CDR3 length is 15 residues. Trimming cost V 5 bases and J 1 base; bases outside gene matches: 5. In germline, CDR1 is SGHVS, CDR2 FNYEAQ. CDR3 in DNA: TGTGCCAGCAGCCTTAGCGGGGGCCGCCAAGAGACCCAGTACTTC. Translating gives CASSLSGGRQETQYF. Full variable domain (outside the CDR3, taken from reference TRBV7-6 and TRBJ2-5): GAGVSQSPRYKVTKRGQDVALRCDPISGHVSLYWYRQALGQGPEFLTYFNYEAQQDKSGLPNDRFSAERPEGSISTLTIQRTEQRDSAMYRCASSLSGGRQETQYFGPGTRLLVL.

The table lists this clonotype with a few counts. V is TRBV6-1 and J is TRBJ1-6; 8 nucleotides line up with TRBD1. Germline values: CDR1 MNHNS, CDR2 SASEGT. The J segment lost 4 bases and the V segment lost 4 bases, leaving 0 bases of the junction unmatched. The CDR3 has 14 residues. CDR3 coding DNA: TGTGCCAGCAGTGGACAGGGGTATAATTCACCCCTCCACTTT. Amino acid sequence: CASSGQGYNSPLHF.

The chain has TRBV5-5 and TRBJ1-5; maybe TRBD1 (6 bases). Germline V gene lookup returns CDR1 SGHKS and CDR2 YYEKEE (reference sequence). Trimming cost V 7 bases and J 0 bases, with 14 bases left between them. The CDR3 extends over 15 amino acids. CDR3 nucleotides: TGTGCCAGCCAGAACAGGGCGCTTAGCAATCAGCCCCAGCATTTT. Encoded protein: CASQNRALSNQPQHF.

The CDR3 reads CASSSTGLEQYF. The CDR3 bases are TGTGCCAGCAGCTCGACAGGGTTGGAGCAGTACTTC. The chain employs TRBV7-9 and TRBJ2-7; 7 nucleotides align to TRBD1. The J segment lost 7 bases and the V segment lost 4 bases, leaving 4 bases of the junction unmatched. CDR3 length equals 12 residues. Germline lookup yields CDR1 SEHNR and CDR2 FQNEAQ (reference sequence).

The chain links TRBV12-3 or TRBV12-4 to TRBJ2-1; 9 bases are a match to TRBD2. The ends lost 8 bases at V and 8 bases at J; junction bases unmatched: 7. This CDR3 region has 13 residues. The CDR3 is CASCTSGLDEQFF. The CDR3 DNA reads TGTGCCAGCTGCACTAGCGGGCTGGATGAGCAGTTCTTC.

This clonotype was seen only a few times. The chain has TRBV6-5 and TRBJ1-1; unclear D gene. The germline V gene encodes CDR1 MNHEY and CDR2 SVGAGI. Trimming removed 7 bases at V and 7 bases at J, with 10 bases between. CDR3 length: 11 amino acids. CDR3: CASMEVGEAFF. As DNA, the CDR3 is TGTGCCAGCATGGAAGTAGGTGAAGCTTTCTTT.

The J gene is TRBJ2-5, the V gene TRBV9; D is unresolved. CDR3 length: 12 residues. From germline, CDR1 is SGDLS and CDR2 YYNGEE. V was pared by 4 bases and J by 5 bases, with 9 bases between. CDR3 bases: TGTGCCAGCAGCACTGACCGGGAGACCCAGTACTTC. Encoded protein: CASSTDRETQYF.

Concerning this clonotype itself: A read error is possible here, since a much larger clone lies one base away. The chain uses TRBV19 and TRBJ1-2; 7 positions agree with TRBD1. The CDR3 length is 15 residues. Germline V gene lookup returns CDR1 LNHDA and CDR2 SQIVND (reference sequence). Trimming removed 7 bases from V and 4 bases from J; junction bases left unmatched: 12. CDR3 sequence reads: CASNRKGAFLYGYTF. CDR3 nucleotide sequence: TGTGCCAGTAATAGAAAGGGGGCATTTCTCTATGGCTACACCTTC. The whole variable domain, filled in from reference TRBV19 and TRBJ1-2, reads DGGITQSPKYLFRKEGQNVTLSCEQNLNHDAMYWYRQDPGQGLRLIYYSQIVNDFQKGDIAEGYSVSREKKESFPLTVTSAQKNPTAFYLCASNRKGAFLYGYTFGSGTRLTVV.

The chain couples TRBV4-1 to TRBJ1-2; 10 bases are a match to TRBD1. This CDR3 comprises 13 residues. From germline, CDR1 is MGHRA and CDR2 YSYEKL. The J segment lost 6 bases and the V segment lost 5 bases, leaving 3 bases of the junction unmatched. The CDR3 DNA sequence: TGCGCCAGCAGCGGGACAGGGGAAGATGGCTACACCTTC. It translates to CASSGTGEDGYTF.

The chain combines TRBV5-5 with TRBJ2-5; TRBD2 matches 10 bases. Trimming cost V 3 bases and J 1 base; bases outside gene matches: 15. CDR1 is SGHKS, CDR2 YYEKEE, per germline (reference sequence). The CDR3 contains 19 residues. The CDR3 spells CASSSPDQETSGVQETQYF. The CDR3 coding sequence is TGTGCCAGCAGCTCCCCGGATCAAGAAACTAGCGGGGTCCAAGAGACCCAGTACTTC.

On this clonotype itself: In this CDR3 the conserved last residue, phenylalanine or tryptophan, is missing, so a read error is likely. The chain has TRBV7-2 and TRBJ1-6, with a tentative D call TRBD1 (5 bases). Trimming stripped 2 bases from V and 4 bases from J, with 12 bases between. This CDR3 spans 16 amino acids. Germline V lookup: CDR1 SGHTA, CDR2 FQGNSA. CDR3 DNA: TGTGCCAGCAGCTTAAATCCGGGACTATATAATTCACCCCTCCACTAT. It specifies CASSLNPGLYNSPLHY.